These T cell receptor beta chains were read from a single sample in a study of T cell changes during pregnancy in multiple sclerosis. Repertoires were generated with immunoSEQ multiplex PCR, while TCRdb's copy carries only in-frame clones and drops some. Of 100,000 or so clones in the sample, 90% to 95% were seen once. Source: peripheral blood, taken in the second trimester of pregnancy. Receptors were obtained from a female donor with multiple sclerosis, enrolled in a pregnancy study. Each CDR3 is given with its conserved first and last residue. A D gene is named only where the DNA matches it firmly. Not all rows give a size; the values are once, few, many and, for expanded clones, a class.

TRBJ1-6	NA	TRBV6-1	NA	TGTGCCAGCCTCACAGGGTATAATTCACCCCTCCACTTT	CASLTGYNSPLHF
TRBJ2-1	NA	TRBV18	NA	TGTGCCAGCTCTCCAAGGGCGGGTGCTTCCTACAATGAGCAGTTCTTC	CASSPRAGASYNEQFF
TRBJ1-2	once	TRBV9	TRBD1	TGTGCCAGCAGCGTGCGACAGGGGTATGGCTACACCTTC	CASSVRQGYGYTF
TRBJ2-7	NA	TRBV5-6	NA	NA	CASSSSAAEQYF
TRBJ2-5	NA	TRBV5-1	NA	TGCGCCAGCAGCTTGAGCGGGGAGACCCAGTACTTC	CASSLSGETQYF
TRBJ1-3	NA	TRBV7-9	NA	TGTGCCAGCAGCAGCCGGGGTGGTGACACCATATATTTT	CASSSRGGDTIYF
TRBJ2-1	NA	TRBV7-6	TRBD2	TGTGCCAGCAGCTCGGCGGGAGGGCCCTGGGAGCAGTTCTTC	CASSSAGGPWEQFF
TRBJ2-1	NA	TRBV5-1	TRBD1	TGCGCCAGCCGGAACCCCCGGGACAGCTCCTACAATGAGCAGTTCTTC	CASRNPRDSSYNEQFF
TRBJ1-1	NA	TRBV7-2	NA	TGTGCCAGCAGCTTACTGGGGAACAGGGCGTCTGAAGCTTTCTTT	CASSLLGNRASEAFF
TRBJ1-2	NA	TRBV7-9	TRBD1	TGTGCCAGCAGCTTGAAGCAGGGGGTCCAGTATGGCTACACCTTC	CASSLKQGVQYGYTF
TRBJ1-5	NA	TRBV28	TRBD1	TGTGCCAGCAGCCCACCGGACAGGGCAGGCCAGCCCCAGCATTTT	CASSPPDRAGQPQHF
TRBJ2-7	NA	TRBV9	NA	TGTGCCAGCAGCGTAGTAGGACAGCATACTAGTGAGCAGTACTTC	CASSVVGQHTSEQYF
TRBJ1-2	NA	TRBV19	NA	TGTGCCAGTAGCTCTACAGGGAACTATGGCTACACCTTC	CASSSTGNYGYTF
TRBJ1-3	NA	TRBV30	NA	TGTGCCTGGGACAGTAGCTCTGGAAACACCATATATTTT	CAWDSSSGNTIYF
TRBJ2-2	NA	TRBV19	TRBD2	TGTGCCAGTGGGGGACGTAGCGGGGGTAGTGGCGGGGAGCTGTTTTTT	CASGGRSGGSGGELFF
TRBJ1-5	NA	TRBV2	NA	TGTGCCAGCAGTGAGGCACGCGGGGCCGGACAGCCCCAGCATTTT	CASSEARGAGQPQHF
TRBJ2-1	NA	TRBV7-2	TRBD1	TGTGCCAGCAGCTTACTCCGGACAGGGGGCGAGAAGTTCTTC	CASSLLRTGGEKFF
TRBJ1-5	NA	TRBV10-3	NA	TGTGCCATCAGTGGGCAAGGAGGGAATCAGCCCCAGCATTTT	CAISGQGGNQPQHF
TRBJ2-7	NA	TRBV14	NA	TGTGCCAGCAGCCAAGATCTAGCTTCCTACGAGCAGTACTTC	CASSQDLASYEQYF
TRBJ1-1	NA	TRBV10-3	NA	TGTGCCTCGAGGGAGAACCCGAACACTGAAGCTTTCTTT	CASRENPNTEAFF
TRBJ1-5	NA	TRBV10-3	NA	TGTGCCATCAGTGAGAGTCTGGGACTTTATAGCAATCAGCCCCAGCATTTT	CAISESLGLYSNQPQHF
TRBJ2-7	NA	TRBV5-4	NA	TGTGCCAGCAGCGGAGGAACTACAGGGACCTACGAGCAGTACTTC	CASSGGTTGTYEQYF
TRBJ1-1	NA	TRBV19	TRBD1	TGTGCCAGAAAGACAGGGTTGGACACTGAAGCTTTCTTT	CARKTGLDTEAFF
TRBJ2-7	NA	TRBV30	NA	TGTGCCTGGAGTCCGAGCCGCGGGCGCAGACTGGGCGAGCAGTACTTC	CAWSPSRGRRLGEQYF
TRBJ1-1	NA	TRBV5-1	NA	TGCGCCAGCAGCTCAATTGCCAGGAACACTGAAGCTTTCTTT	CASSSIARNTEAFF
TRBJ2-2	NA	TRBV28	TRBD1	TGTGCCAGCACCACACTCAGGGGGCTTCCCGGGGAGCTGTTTTTT	CASTTLRGLPGELFF
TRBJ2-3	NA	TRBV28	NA	TGTGCCAGCAGTCCCCGGGTCTCCCGGGTGGATACGCAGTATTTT	CASSPRVSRVDTQYF
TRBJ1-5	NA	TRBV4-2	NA	TGTGCCAGCAGCCAAGGAGGGGGTTCCAATCAGCCCCAGCATTTT	CASSQGGGSNQPQHF
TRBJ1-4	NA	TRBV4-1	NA	TGCGCCAGCAGCCTTGTCGGAGGCCCTGGGCAAAAACTGTTTTTT	CASSLVGGPGQKLFF
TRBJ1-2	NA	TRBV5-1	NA	TGCGCCAGCAGCGAGGGCCCTAACTATGGCTACACCTTC	CASSEGPNYGYTF
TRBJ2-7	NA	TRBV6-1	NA	TGTGCCAGCGAGCTTGGCCTAGCAATGTACTTC	CASELGLAMYF
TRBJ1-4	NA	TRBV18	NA	TGTGCCAGCTCAACATCCATTAATGAAAAACTGTTTTTT	CASSTSINEKLFF
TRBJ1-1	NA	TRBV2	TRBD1	TGTGCCAGTATACAGGGGGCGCTTAGTCTCTCAGCTTTCTTT	CASIQGALSLSAFF
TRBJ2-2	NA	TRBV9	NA	TGTGCCAGCAGCGTGACTGGTCAGGGCGAGCTGTTTTTT	CASSVTGQGELFF
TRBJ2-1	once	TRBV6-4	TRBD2	TGTGCCAGCAGTGACTCGAGGGGTAGCGGGGGGGCCGGTGAGCAGTTCTTC	CASSDSRGSGGAGEQFF
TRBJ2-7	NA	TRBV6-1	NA	TGTGCCAGCAGTGAGGGGAGACGCCCCTTAGCTGTAGACTTC	CASSEGRRPLAVDF
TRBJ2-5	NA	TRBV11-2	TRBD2	TGTGCCAGCAGCTTGGGGACTAGCGGGAGGGCCGGGGAGACCCAGTACTTC	CASSLGTSGRAGETQYF
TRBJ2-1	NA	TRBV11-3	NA	TGTGCCAGCAGCTTAGATCTCCCAGGTATTAACAATGAGCAGTTCTTC	CASSLDLPGINNEQFF
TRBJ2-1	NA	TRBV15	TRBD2	TGTGCCACCAATGAACTAGCGGGGGCCAATGAGCAGTTCTTC	CATNELAGANEQFF
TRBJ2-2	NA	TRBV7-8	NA	TGTGCCAGCAGGGTTAGGGAGCGGACCGGGGAGCTGTTTTTT	CASRVRERTGELFF
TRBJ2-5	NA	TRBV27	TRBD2	TGTGCCAGCAGTTCCGGGACTAGCGGGAGGGCGGAGACCCAGTACTTC	CASSSGTSGRAETQYF
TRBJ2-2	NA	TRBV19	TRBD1	TGTGCCAGTAACCCGACAGGGTTGGGGGAGCTGTTTTTT	CASNPTGLGELFF
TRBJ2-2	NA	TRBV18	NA	TGTGCCAGCTCACCAAAGAGCGCCGCGAACACCGGGGAGCTGTTTTTT	CASSPKSAANTGELFF
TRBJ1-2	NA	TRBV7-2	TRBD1	TGTGCCAGCAGCCCATCCACGGGACAGGGGGCCTATGGCTACACCTTC	CASSPSTGQGAYGYTF
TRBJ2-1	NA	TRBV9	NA	TGTGCCAGCAGCGTAGAGGGAGCCGTCGGCAATGAGCAGTTCTTC	CASSVEGAVGNEQFF
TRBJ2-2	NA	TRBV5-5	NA	TGTGCCAGCAGCTTGATAGGGGCCGGGGAGCTGTTTTTT	CASSLIGAGELFF
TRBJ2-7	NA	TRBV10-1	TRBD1	TGCGCCAGCAGGACAGGGAACGAGCAGTACTTC	CASRTGNEQYF
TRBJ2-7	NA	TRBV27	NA	TGTGCCAGCAGTTTCAGGGGCTCCGAGCAGTACTTC	CASSFRGSEQYF
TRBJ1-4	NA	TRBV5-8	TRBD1	TGTGCCAGCAGCCCTCGGACAGGGGTTAATGAAAAACTGTTTTTT	CASSPRTGVNEKLFF